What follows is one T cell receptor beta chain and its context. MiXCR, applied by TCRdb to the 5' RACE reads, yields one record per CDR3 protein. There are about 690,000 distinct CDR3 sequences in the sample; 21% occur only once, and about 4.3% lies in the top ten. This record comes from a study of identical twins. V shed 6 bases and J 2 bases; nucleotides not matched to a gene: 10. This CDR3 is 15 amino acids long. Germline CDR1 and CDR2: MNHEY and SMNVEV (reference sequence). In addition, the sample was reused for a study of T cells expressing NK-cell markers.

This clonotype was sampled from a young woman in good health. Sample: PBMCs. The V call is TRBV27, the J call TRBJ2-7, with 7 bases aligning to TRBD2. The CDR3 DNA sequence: TGTGCCAGCAGCCCAGGGAGGGGTATGGCCTACGAGCAGTACTTC. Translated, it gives CASSPGRGMAYEQYF.